The 7 T cell receptor beta chains below come from one sample, sequenced in a study of blood T cell repertoires in COVID-19. Method: immunoSEQ multiplex PCR; TCRdb's copy keeps in-frame clones and lacks some. The table includes under 200,000 clones, approximately 81% detected once. Sequencing was done on a sample of peripheral blood. Every receptor here comes from a woman older than 75 with acute or convalescent COVID-19.

This clone was found once. The V gene is TRBV10-3, the J gene TRBJ1-1; no clear D. This CDR3 is built from 14 residues. Trimming took off 0 bases at V and 3 bases at J, with 8 bases between the two ends. Germline lookup yields CDR1 ENHRY and CDR2 SYGVKD. As DNA, the CDR3 is TGTGCCATCAGTGAGTCGTTGGCCTACACTGAAGCTTTCTTT. It yields the protein CAISESLAYTEAFF.

The V gene is TRBV29-1, the J gene TRBJ2-5, with TRBD2 matching 11 bases. The CDR3 loop spans 12 amino acids. The V and J ends lost 8 bases and 3 bases, in that order; junction bases with no gene match: 2. CDR1 SQVTM and CDR2 ANQGSEA come from the germline V gene. CDR3 nucleotides: TGCAGCACGGGACTAGCGGAAGAGACCCAGTACTTC. This encodes CSTGLAEETQYF.

V usage is TRBV6-6 and J usage is TRBJ2-1; 8 bases match TRBD1. The germline V gene encodes CDR1 MNHNY and CDR2 SVGAGI (reference sequence). This CDR3 comprises 16 residues. The V segment lost 7 bases and the J segment 4 bases; nucleotides outside the gene matches: 12. DNA for the CDR3: TGTGCCAGCATTATCCGGCCGGACAGGGTGTACAATGAGCAGTTCTTC. Amino acid sequence: CASIIRPDRVYNEQFF.

This clone occurred once. The chain has TRBV6-5 and TRBJ1-5; 7 bases align to TRBD1. J was trimmed by 4 bases and V by 0 bases; bases with no gene match: 3. This CDR3 region has 15 residues. Germline assignment: CDR1 MNHEY and CDR2 SVGAGI. The CDR3: CASSYSRQGNQPQHF. The CDR3 DNA reads as TGTGCCAGCAGTTACTCAAGACAGGGTAATCAGCCCCAGCATTTT.

J is TRBJ1-2 and V is TRBV6-2 or TRBV6-3; D gene unclear. Germline V gene sequence: CDR1 MNHEY, CDR2 SVGEGT. Trimming took 0 bases from V and 2 from J, leaving 13 bases between them. The CDR3 contains 16 residues. The CDR3 DNA reads TGTGCCAGCAGTTACTCATCGGGAACGGGGAACTATGGCTACACCTTC. The encoded protein is CASSYSSGTGNYGYTF.

The chain uses TRBV18 and TRBJ1-6; 8 bases line up with TRBD1. The length of the CDR3 is 15 residues. The V gene's germline CDR1 is KGHSH and CDR2 LQKENI. J gave up 8 bases and V 3 bases, and 6 bases lay outside the gene matches. DNA of the CDR3: TGTGCCAGCTCACCCCGGGACAGGTCTGATTCACCCCTCCACTTT. Residues: CASSPRDRSDSPLHF. The whole variable domain, remainder taken from reference TRBV18 and TRBJ1-6, is NAGVMQNPRHLVRRRGQEARLRCSPMKGHSHVYWYRQLPEEGLKFMVYLQKENIIDESGMPKERFSAEFPKEGPSILRIQQVVRGDSAAYFCASSPRDRSDSPLHFGNGTRLTVT.

This rearrangement joins TRBV5-1 to TRBJ1-1; D is ambiguous. The CDR3 covers 15 residues. V was cut by 3 bases and J by 1 base, with 13 bases left in between. The V gene's germline CDR1 is SGHRS and CDR2 YFSETQ. In DNA form, the CDR3 reads TGCGCCAGCAGCTCACTAACTCCAGCGAACACTGAAGCTTTCTTT. As protein: CASSSLTPANTEAFF.